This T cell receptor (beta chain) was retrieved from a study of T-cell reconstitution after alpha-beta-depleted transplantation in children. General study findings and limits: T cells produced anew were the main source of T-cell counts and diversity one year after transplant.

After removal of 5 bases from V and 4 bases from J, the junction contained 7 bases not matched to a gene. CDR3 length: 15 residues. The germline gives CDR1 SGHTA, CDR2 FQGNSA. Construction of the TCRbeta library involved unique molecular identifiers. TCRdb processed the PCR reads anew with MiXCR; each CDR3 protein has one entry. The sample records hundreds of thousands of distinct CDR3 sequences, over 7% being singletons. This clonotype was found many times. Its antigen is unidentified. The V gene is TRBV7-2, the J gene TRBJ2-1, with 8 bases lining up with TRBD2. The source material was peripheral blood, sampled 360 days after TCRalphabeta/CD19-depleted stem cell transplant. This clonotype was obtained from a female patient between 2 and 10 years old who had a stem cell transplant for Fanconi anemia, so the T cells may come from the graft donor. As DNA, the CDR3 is TGTGCCAGCAGCACTTTAGCGGGACGGTACAATGAGCAGTTCTTC. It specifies CASSTLAGRYNEQFF. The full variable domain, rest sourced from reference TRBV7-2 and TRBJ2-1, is GAGVSQSPSNKVTEKGKDVELRCDPISGHTALYWYRQSLGQGLEFLIYFQGNSAPDKSGLPSDRFSAERTGGSVSTLTIQRTQQEDSAVYLCASSTLAGRYNEQFFGPGTRLTVL.